The rows below give T cell receptor beta chains drawn from one sample of a study of metastatic and nonmetastatic thyroid tumors. Using MiXCR, TCRdb reanalyzed the PCR reads. The table shows tens of thousands of clones, with around 28% occurring only once. Sequencing was performed on blood. The receptors here all came from a female donor with papillary thyroid cancer or a benign thyroid nodule (not recorded which). Some clones in this sample may be carry-over from other donors' samples. CDR3s include the opening cysteine and the closing phenylalanine or tryptophan. D genes are given only for firm matches. Where a row states a size, it is once, few, many or the class of an expanded clone; other rows omit it.

j_call: TRBJ1-5
v_call: TRBV5-1
cdr3_length: 14
d_call: -
clone_size: -
cdr3_aa: CASSPDCRNQPQHF
cdr3_nt: TGCGCCAGCAGCCCGGACTGTCGCAATCAGCCCCAGCATTTT

j_call: TRBJ1-4
v_call: TRBV20-1
cdr3_length: 15
d_call: -
clone_size: many
cdr3_aa: CSARDFQGRMEKLFF
cdr3_nt: TGCAGTGCTAGAGACTTCCAGGGCAGGATGGAAAAACTGTTTTTT

j_call: TRBJ1-2
v_call: TRBV5-1
cdr3_length: 13
d_call: -
clone_size: few
cdr3_aa: CASSFQGGDGYTF
cdr3_nt: TGCGCCAGCAGCTTCCAGGGCGGGGATGGCTACACCTTC

j_call: TRBJ2-1
v_call: TRBV5-1
cdr3_length: 14
d_call: -
clone_size: -
cdr3_aa: CASSRDSSYNEQFF
cdr3_nt: TGCGCCAGTTCGCGTGATAGCTCCTACAATGAGCAGTTCTTC

j_call: TRBJ2-1
v_call: TRBV29-1
cdr3_length: 13
d_call: TRBD2
clone_size: many
cdr3_aa: CSVGGGEYNEQFF
cdr3_nt: TGCAGCGTTGGGGGGGGGGAGTACAATGAGCAGTTCTTC

j_call: TRBJ1-4
v_call: TRBV30
cdr3_length: 13
d_call: -
clone_size: many
cdr3_aa: CAWSVNRVEKLFF
cdr3_nt: TGTGCCTGGAGTGTGAATAGGGTAGAAAAACTGTTTTTT

j_call: TRBJ2-2
v_call: TRBV15
cdr3_length: 18
d_call: TRBD1
clone_size: -
cdr3_aa: CATSSKGGGQPNTGELFF
cdr3_nt: TGTGCCACCAGCTCAAAGGGTGGGGGACAGCCTAACACCGGGGAGCTGTTTTTT

j_call: TRBJ2-2
v_call: TRBV28
cdr3_length: 15
d_call: -
clone_size: -
cdr3_aa: CASCRDSGWTGELFF
cdr3_nt: TGTGCCAGCTGCCGCGATAGCGGATGGACCGGGGAGCTGTTTTTT

j_call: TRBJ2-4
v_call: TRBV5-4
cdr3_length: 16
d_call: -
clone_size: many
cdr3_aa: CASSSHFSPRGNIQYF
cdr3_nt: TGCGCCAGCAGCTCCCACTTCTCTCCGAGGGGAAACATTCAGTACTTC

j_call: TRBJ2-7
v_call: TRBV20-1
cdr3_length: 13
d_call: -
clone_size: -
cdr3_aa: CSVRRGQGGEQYF
cdr3_nt: TGCAGTGTCAGGAGAGGGCAGGGGGGGGAGCAGTACTTC

j_call: TRBJ2-5
v_call: TRBV7-3
cdr3_length: 15
d_call: -
clone_size: many
cdr3_aa: CASSTWGLYQETQYF
cdr3_nt: TGTGCCAGCAGCACCTGGGGCTTGTACCAAGAGACCCAGTACTTC

j_call: TRBJ1-5
v_call: TRBV20-1
cdr3_length: 12
d_call: -
clone_size: -
cdr3_aa: CSARDTEQPQHF
cdr3_nt: TGCAGTGCTAGAGATACTGAGCAGCCCCAGCATTTT

j_call: TRBJ2-5
v_call: TRBV27
cdr3_length: 16
d_call: -
clone_size: many
cdr3_aa: CASSLSGGARGETQYF
cdr3_nt: TGTGCCAGCAGTTTATCGGGCGGGGCTAGAGGGGAGACCCAGTACTTC

j_call: TRBJ1-2
v_call: TRBV12-3/TRBV12-4
cdr3_length: 14
d_call: TRBD1
clone_size: many
cdr3_aa: CASIPAGGLYGYTF
cdr3_nt: TGTGCCAGCATTCCAGCAGGGGGCCTCTATGGCTACACCTTC

j_call: TRBJ2-6
v_call: TRBV6-5
cdr3_length: 17
d_call: -
clone_size: few
cdr3_aa: CASSYSSSLGGANVLTF
cdr3_nt: TGTGCCAGCAGTTACTCGAGCAGTCTGGGTGGGGCCAACGTCCTGACTTTC

j_call: TRBJ2-3
v_call: TRBV7-8
cdr3_length: 15
d_call: -
clone_size: -
cdr3_aa: CASSARDISTDTQYF
cdr3_nt: TGTGCCAGCAGCGCCCGGGACATTAGCACAGATACTCAGTATTTT

j_call: TRBJ1-2
v_call: TRBV10-3
cdr3_length: 16
d_call: TRBD1
clone_size: few
cdr3_aa: CSISQPRDRGPRGYTF
cdr3_nt: TGTTCCATCAGTCAGCCCCGGGACAGGGGGCCGCGTGGCTACACCTTC

j_call: TRBJ2-2
v_call: TRBV3-1
cdr3_length: 16
d_call: -
clone_size: -
cdr3_aa: CASSQDGQLNTGELFF
cdr3_nt: TGTGCCAGCAGCCAAGACGGGCAACTGAACACCGGGGAGCTGTTTTTT

j_call: TRBJ2-7
v_call: TRBV18
cdr3_length: 17
d_call: TRBD2
clone_size: -
cdr3_aa: CASSPGLAGGISYEQYF
cdr3_nt: TGTGCCAGCTCACCGGGACTAGCGGGGGGAATATCCTACGAGCAGTACTTC

j_call: TRBJ1-1
v_call: TRBV27
cdr3_length: 15
d_call: -
clone_size: many
cdr3_aa: CAGGRRGGRYTEAFF
cdr3_nt: TGTGCCGGCGGACGCAGAGGGGGGCGGTACACTGAAGCTTTCTTT

j_call: TRBJ2-7
v_call: TRBV5-4
cdr3_length: 13
d_call: -
clone_size: many
cdr3_aa: CASSLPDSYEQYF
cdr3_nt: TGCGCCAGCAGCTTGCCAGACTCCTACGAGCAGTACTTC

j_call: TRBJ2-7
v_call: TRBV10-1
cdr3_length: 15
d_call: TRBD2
clone_size: -
cdr3_aa: CASSELAGPSYEQYF
cdr3_nt: TGCGCCAGCAGTGAGTTAGCGGGGCCCTCCTACGAGCAGTACTTC

j_call: TRBJ2-5
v_call: TRBV4-1
cdr3_length: 14
d_call: TRBD2
clone_size: -
cdr3_aa: CASSRGSGSETHYF
cdr3_nt: TGCGCCAGCAGTAGAGGTAGCGGGAGTGAGACCCATTACTTC

j_call: TRBJ2-5
v_call: TRBV19
cdr3_length: 14
d_call: TRBD2
clone_size: many
cdr3_aa: CASSYSGVQETQYF
cdr3_nt: TGTGCCAGTAGTTATAGCGGGGTACAAGAGACCCAGTACTTC

j_call: TRBJ2-7
v_call: TRBV19
cdr3_length: 14
d_call: -
clone_size: few
cdr3_aa: CASSMDWGPYEQYF
cdr3_nt: TGTGCCAGTAGTATGGACTGGGGGCCCTACGAGCAGTACTTC

j_call: TRBJ1-4
v_call: TRBV5-8
cdr3_length: 15
d_call: -
clone_size: many
cdr3_aa: CASSLQGALNEKLFF
cdr3_nt: TGTGCCAGCAGCTTGCAGGGAGCGCTTAATGAAAAACTGTTTTTT

j_call: TRBJ2-3
v_call: TRBV29-1
cdr3_length: 13
d_call: -
clone_size: many
cdr3_aa: CSVEDHRADTQYF
cdr3_nt: TGCAGCGTTGAAGATCATAGAGCAGATACGCAGTATTTT

j_call: TRBJ2-7
v_call: TRBV27
cdr3_length: 13
d_call: TRBD2
clone_size: few
cdr3_aa: CASMTREGYEQYF
cdr3_nt: TGTGCCAGCATGACCCGGGAGGGGTACGAGCAGTACTTC

j_call: TRBJ2-3
v_call: TRBV4-1
cdr3_length: 14
d_call: -
clone_size: -
cdr3_aa: CASSRGTDTDTQYF
cdr3_nt: TGCGCCAGCAGCCGCGGGACCGACACAGATACGCAGTATTTT